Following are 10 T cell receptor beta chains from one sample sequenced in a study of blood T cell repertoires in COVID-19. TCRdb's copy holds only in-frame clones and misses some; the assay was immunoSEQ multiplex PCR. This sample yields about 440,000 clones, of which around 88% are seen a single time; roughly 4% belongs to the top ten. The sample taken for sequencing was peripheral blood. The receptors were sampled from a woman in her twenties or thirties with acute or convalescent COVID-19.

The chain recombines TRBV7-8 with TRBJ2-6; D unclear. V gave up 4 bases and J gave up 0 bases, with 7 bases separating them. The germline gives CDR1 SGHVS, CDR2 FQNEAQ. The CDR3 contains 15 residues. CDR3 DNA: TGTGCCAGCAGCTCAGAACCCTCTGGGGCCAACGTCCTGACTTTC. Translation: CASSSEPSGANVLTF.

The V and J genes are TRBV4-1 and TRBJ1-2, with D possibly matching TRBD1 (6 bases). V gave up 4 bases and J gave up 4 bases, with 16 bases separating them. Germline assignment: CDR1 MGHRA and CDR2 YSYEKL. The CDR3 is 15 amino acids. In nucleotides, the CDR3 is TGCGCCAGCAGCCCGCGACAGGTCTGGGGCTATGGCTACACCTTC. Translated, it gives CASSPRQVWGYGYTF.

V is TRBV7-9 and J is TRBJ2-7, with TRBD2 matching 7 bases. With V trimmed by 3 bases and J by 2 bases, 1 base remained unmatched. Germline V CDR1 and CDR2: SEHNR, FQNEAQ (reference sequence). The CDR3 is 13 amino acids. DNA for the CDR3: TGTGCCAGCAGCTTTGGGGGGGCCTACGAGCAGTACTTC. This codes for CASSFGGAYEQYF.

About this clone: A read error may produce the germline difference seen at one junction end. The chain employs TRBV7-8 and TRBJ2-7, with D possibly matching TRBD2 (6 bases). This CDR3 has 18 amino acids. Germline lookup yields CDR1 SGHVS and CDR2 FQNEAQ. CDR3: CASSLKRVGRRVSDEQYF. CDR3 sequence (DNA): TGTGCCAGCAGCTTAAAACGGGTAGGGCGGAGGGTCTCCGACGAGCAGTACTTC.

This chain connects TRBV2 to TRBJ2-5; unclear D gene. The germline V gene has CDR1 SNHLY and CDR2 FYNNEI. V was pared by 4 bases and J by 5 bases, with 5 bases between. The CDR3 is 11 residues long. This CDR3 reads CASSGYETQYF. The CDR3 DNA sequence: TGTGCCAGCAGTGGTTATGAGACCCAGTACTTC.

The CDR3 DNA is TGCGCCAGCAGCTTGGGGCAGGGGGCGTTAATCGGGGAGCTGTTTTTT. This translates into CASSLGQGALIGELFF. V and J are TRBV5-1 and TRBJ2-2; the match to TRBD1 covers 8 bases. CDR3 length: 16 amino acids. Losses at the gene ends were 0 bases for V and 7 bases for J; bases not matched to a gene: 8. The germline CDR1 and CDR2 sequences are SGHRS and YFSETQ.

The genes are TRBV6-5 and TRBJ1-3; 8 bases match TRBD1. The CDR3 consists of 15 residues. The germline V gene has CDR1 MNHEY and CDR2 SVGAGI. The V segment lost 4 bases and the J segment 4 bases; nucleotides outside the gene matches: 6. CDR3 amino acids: CASSSGGAGGNTIYF. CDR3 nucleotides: TGTGCCAGCAGTTCAGGGGGCGCAGGAGGAAACACCATATATTTT.

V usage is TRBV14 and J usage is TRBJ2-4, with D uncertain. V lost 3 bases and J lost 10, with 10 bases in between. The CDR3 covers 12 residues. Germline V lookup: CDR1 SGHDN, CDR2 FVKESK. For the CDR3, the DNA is TGTGCCAGCAGCCAGCCACCCGGGATTCAGTACTTC. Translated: CASSQPPGIQYF.

The CDR3 nucleotides are TGTGCCACCAGTGATTCTGTTGACAGGAACGACTACTCTGGGGCCAACGTCCTGACTTTC. As protein: CATSDSVDRNDYSGANVLTF. This chain uses TRBV24-1 with TRBJ2-6; D is perhaps TRBD1 (6 bases). CDR1 is KGHDR and CDR2 is SFDVKD in the germline V gene. The CDR3 sequence is 20 residues long. V was clipped by 2 bases and J by 0 bases, with 19 bases between them.

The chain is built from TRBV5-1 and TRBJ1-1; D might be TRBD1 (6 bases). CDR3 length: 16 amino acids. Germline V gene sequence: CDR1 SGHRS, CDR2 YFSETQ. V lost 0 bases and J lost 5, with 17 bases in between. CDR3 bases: TGCGCCAGCAGCTTGGCGGCAGGGGCCTCGGGAACTGAAGCTTTCTTT. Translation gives CASSLAAGASGTEAFF.